A single sample is the source of the 11 T cell receptor beta chains below, sequenced in a study of neurological immune-mediated disorders. TCRdb re-called the 5' RACE reads through MiXCR, storing one row per CDR3 protein. The sample lists roughly 62,000 distinct CDR3 sequences; more than 4% were seen once. The specimen sequenced was PBMCs. Source of these receptors: a woman between 50 and 59 years old with multiple sclerosis.

This clonotype has at least ten counts. The chain combines TRBV5-1 with TRBJ2-5; 10 nucleotides match TRBD1. The germline gives CDR1 SGHRS, CDR2 YFSETQ. V trimming: 1 base; J trimming: 5 bases; junction bases outside the gene matches: 14. The CDR3 length is 18 residues. The CDR3 reads CASSLRPPTGGAWETQYF. The CDR3, as DNA: TGCGCCAGCAGCTTGAGGCCTCCGACAGGGGGCGCGTGGGAGACCCAGTACTTC.

This clonotype was observed many times. This chain links TRBV12-3 or TRBV12-4 with TRBJ1-2, with TRBD1 matching over 8 bases. This CDR3 has 15 residues. Trimming took 5 bases from V and 2 from J; bases not matched to a gene: 7. CDR3 in amino acids: CASSARDRINYGYTF. The CDR3 DNA sequence: TGTGCCAGCAGTGCAAGGGACAGGATAAACTATGGCTACACCTTC.

This rearrangement joins TRBV20-1 to TRBJ1-5; a possible D gene is TRBD1 (5 bases). Trimming cost V 2 bases and J 1 base, with 12 bases left between them. The CDR3 runs 15 residues. Germline lookup yields CDR1 DFQATT and CDR2 SNEGSKA (reference sequence). The CDR3 is CSARRGGLSNQPQHF. The CDR3 region has the DNA TGCAGTGCTAGACGGGGGGGGTTGAGCAATCAGCCCCAGCATTTT.

This clonotype was observed at least ten times. This chain joins TRBV5-1 and TRBJ1-5; the D is unclear. Germline CDR1 reads SGHRS; CDR2 reads YFSETQ. V shed 4 bases and J shed 0 bases, with 11 bases lying between them. This CDR3 is built from 15 residues. The DNA for the CDR3 is TGCGCCAGCAGCCCTGACTCATATAGCAATCAGCCCCAGCATTTT. Translating it yields CASSPDSYSNQPQHF.

The table lists this clonotype with many counts. The chain carries TRBV20-1 and TRBJ1-5; D perhaps matches TRBD1 (5 bases). From germline, CDR1 is DFQATT and CDR2 SNEGSKA (reference sequence). This CDR3 has 14 residues. V lost 4 bases and J lost 4, with 14 bases in between. The CDR3 DNA sequence: TGCAGTGCTATCAACTTCAGGGAAAATCAGCCCCAGCATTTT. Its protein is CSAINFRENQPQHF.

This clonotype was seen repeatedly, ten times or more. The genes are TRBV12-3 or TRBV12-4 and TRBJ1-2, with D unclear. The length of the CDR3 is 12 residues. Trimming left V 5 bases short and J 7 bases short, with 11 bases between. CDR3 nucleotide sequence: TGTGCCAGCAGTCAGGTGGCAAGTGGCTACACCTTC. Translation gives CASSQVASGYTF.

This clonotype was seen many times. The V call is TRBV5-1, the J call TRBJ1-2; unclear D gene. Trimming took 3 bases from V and 4 from J, leaving 7 bases between them. There are 12 residues in the CDR3. In germline, CDR1 is SGHRS, CDR2 YFSETQ. The CDR3 sequence is CASSSDVYGYTF. CDR3 bases: TGCGCCAGCAGCTCGGATGTCTATGGCTACACCTTC.

This chain joins TRBV7-2 and TRBJ2-3; D unresolved. CDR3 length: 13 residues. Germline lookup yields CDR1 SGHTA and CDR2 FQGNSA. V shed 8 bases and J shed 1 base, with 10 bases lying between them. The CDR3 sequence is CASELQGTDTQYF. The DNA of the CDR3 is TGTGCCAGCGAGCTACAAGGCACAGATACGCAGTATTTT.

This clonotype was counted ten times or more. The J gene is TRBJ1-2, the V gene TRBV6-1; D remains ambiguous. Trimming removed 7 bases from V and 4 bases from J, with 16 bases in between. The CDR3 is 14 residues long. Germline CDR1 and CDR2: MNHNS and SASEGT. In nucleotides, the CDR3 is TGTGCCAGCACCGGGGAGCGGTTTGGCTATGGCTACACCTTC. It specifies CASTGERFGYGYTF.

There are many counts of this clonotype. This chain links TRBV10-3 with TRBJ2-1; 8 bases map to TRBD2. The germline CDR1 and CDR2 sequences are ENHRY and SYGVKD. J was trimmed by 13 bases and V by 0 bases; bases with no gene match: 14. This CDR3 has 16 residues. The CDR3 DNA follows: TGTGCCATCAGTGAGTCAGGGCAGACTCGGGGGGGAAGACAGTTCTTC. Protein: CAISESGQTRGGRQFF.

This clonotype occurred many times. The chain is built from TRBV4-1 and TRBJ2-1; D is undetermined. The CDR3 is made up of 17 amino acids. The V and J ends lost 4 bases and 0 bases respectively, with 16 bases between them. Germline values: CDR1 MGHRA, CDR2 YSYEKL. The CDR3 here is CASSPQPETYSYNEQFF. As DNA, the CDR3 is TGCGCCAGCAGCCCCCAACCGGAGACATACTCCTACAATGAGCAGTTCTTC.